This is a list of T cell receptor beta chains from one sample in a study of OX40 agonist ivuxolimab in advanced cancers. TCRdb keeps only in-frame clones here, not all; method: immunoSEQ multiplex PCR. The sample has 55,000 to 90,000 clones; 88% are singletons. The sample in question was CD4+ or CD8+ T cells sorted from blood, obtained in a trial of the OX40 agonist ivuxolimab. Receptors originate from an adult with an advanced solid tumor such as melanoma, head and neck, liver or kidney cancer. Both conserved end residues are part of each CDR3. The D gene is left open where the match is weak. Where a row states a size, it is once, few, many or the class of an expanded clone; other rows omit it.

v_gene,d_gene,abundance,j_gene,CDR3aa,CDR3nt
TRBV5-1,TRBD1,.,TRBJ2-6,CASSLSPGGVLTF,TGCGCCAGCAGCTTGTCTCCAGGGGGAGTCCTGACTTTC
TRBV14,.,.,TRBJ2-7,CASSQITGIEQYF,TGTGCCAGCAGCCAAATTACAGGGATCGAGCAGTACTTC
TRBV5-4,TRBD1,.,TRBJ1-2,CASSLGTGPSNYGYTF,TGTGCCAGCAGCTTGGGGACAGGGCCTAGCAACTATGGCTACACCTTC
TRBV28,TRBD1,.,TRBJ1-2,CASSWDRGIYGYTF,TGTGCCAGCAGCTGGGACAGGGGGATCTATGGCTACACCTTC
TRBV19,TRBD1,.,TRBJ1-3,CASSRDSRTIYF,TGTGCCAGTAGCAGGGACAGCCGCACCATATATTTT
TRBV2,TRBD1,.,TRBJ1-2,CASKSGTGVHYGYTF,TGTGCCAGCAAATCGGGGACAGGGGTTCACTATGGCTACACCTTC
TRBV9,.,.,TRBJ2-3,CASSVGASTDTQYF,TGTGCCAGCAGCGTAGGAGCTAGCACAGATACGCAGTATTTT
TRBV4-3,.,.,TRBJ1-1,CASSQGGGAGNTEAFF,TGCGCCAGCAGCCAAGGCGGGGGGGCCGGGAACACTGAAGCTTTCTTT
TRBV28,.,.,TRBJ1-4,CASSLSLNEKLFF,TGTGCCAGCAGTTTGTCCCTTAATGAAAAACTGTTTTTT
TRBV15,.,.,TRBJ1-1,CATSRGWEAEAFF,TGTGCCACCAGCAGAGGTTGGGAAGCTGAAGCTTTCTTT
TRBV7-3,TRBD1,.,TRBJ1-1,CASSSTGGITEAFF,TGTGCCAGCAGCTCGACAGGGGGCATAACTGAAGCTTTCTTT
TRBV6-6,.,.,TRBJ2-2,CASTDPANTGELFF,TGTGCCAGTACGGATCCTGCGAACACCGGGGAGCTGTTTTTT
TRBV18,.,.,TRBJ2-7,CASSLGQTYEQYF,TGTGCCAGCTCACTCGGACAGACCTACGAGCAGTACTTC
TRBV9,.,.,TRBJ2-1,CASSVDRGIHNEQFF,TGTGCCAGCAGCGTAGACCGGGGGATCCACAATGAGCAGTTCTTC
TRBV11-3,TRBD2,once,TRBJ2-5,CASSRRGGETQYF,TGTGCCAGCAGCCGCCGCGGGGGAGAGACCCAGTACTTC
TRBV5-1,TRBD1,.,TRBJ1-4,CASSRTGGTTNEKLFF,TGCGCCAGCAGCCGTACAGGGGGCACAACTAATGAAAAACTGTTTTTT
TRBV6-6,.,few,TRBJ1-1,CASSPDRAVNTEAFF,TGTGCCAGCTCTCCCGACCGCGCAGTGAACACTGAAGCTTTCTTT